This is a list of T cell receptor beta chains from one sample in a study of blood T cell repertoires in COVID-19. Method: immunoSEQ multiplex PCR; TCRdb's copy keeps in-frame clones and lacks some. In the table there are about 250,000 clones, roughly 85% of which are singletons. The sequencing sample was made of peripheral blood. The receptors originated from a woman in her 30s with active or convalescent COVID-19. The CDR3 runs from the conserved cysteine through the conserved F or W.

V gene	J gene	CDR3 protein
TRBV29-1	TRBJ1-1	CSAGTGPNTEAFF
TRBV7-9	TRBJ2-7	CASSFAGSGYEQYF
TRBV9	TRBJ2-3	CASSVEQGPTDTQYF
TRBV18	TRBJ1-1	CASSPRNAGVTEAFF
TRBV25-1	TRBJ2-7	CASSTGLATNEQYF
TRBV12-3/TRBV12-4	TRBJ1-2	CASSHDRVYGYTF
TRBV6-5	TRBJ1-3	CASSFDRGRNTIYF
TRBV28	TRBJ1-2	CASSQDPYGYTF
TRBV11-1	TRBJ1-5	CASSLEPNQPQHF
TRBV19	TRBJ1-2	CASTRRRGASYGYTF
TRBV28	TRBJ2-3	CASSPGDRKTDTQYF
TRBV10-1	TRBJ1-5	CASRGESNQPQHF
TRBV4-2	TRBJ2-7	CASSQDPVVYEQYF
TRBV5-1	TRBJ1-1	CASSPLMTGAEAFF
TRBV2	TRBJ2-3	CASSFSGGRTDTQYF
TRBV5-1	TRBJ2-3	CASSEATSTDTQYF
TRBV19	TRBJ2-3	CASSIGVATDTQYF
TRBV28	TRBJ2-7	CATKSLTGAYEQYF
TRBV30	TRBJ1-1	CAWSVLGQDGF
TRBV2	TRBJ1-1	CASSSGDITEAFF
TRBV29-1	TRBJ2-2	CSVLQGYTGELFF
TRBV7-8	TRBJ1-3	CASSRRTGFTGNTIYF
TRBV28	TRBJ2-1	CASSTGGPSHEQFF
TRBV13	TRBJ2-5	CASSSTPTGTETQYF
TRBV5-1	TRBJ1-1	CASSLGPENTEAFF
TRBV4-1	TRBJ1-2	CASNSNTGYGYGYTF
TRBV5-4	TRBJ2-3	CASSRGLAGAPSTDTQYF
TRBV10-1	TRBJ1-1	CATRRQGAMDTEAFF
TRBV18	TRBJ1-4	CASSESMGATNEKLFF
TRBV20-1	TRBJ2-7	CSAEADQQYF
TRBV7-3	TRBJ1-2	CASSAGTEGGYTF
TRBV9	TRBJ1-3	CASSVGMGLGNTIYF
TRBV6-5	TRBJ1-2	CASSQNPNYGYTF
TRBV30	TRBJ1-4	CAWLPGRGEKLFF
TRBV5-4	TRBJ2-3	CASSNWGLTDTQYF
TRBV6-5	TRBJ1-5	CASSYLLTGQPQHF
TRBV3-1/TRBV3-2	TRBJ2-1	CASSPGLAGGIAYNEQFF
TRBV10-3	TRBJ1-2	CAISEYLDTVYGYTF
TRBV20-1	TRBJ2-1	CSARDRFGQFF
TRBV7-3	TRBJ1-1	CASREEQGRDTEAFF
TRBV5-5	TRBJ2-7	CASSPSPDRGNYEQYF
TRBV24-1	TRBJ2-1	CATSDLPGQFNEQFF
TRBV5-1	TRBJ1-2	CACRRGQGDYGYTF
TRBV7-3	TRBJ2-5	CASSPRTSGDLQETQYF
TRBV28	TRBJ2-3	CASSLPGTDTQYF
TRBV6-2/TRBV6-3	TRBJ1-1	CASSPRRVNTEAFF
TRBV9	TRBJ2-2	CASSVKGNMNTGELFF
TRBV6-2/TRBV6-3	TRBJ2-5	CASSTVGTGTQYF
TRBV5-6	TRBJ2-7	CASSTRLAGDPYEQYF
TRBV28	TRBJ1-6	CATTRRGRNSPLHF
TRBV7-9	TRBJ1-1	CASRPGTGVNTEAFF
TRBV19	TRBJ1-4	CASSIVRDTAEKLFF
TRBV6-2/TRBV6-3	TRBJ1-1	CASSYGGQTEAFF
TRBV7-6	TRBJ1-4	CASSLGVWTAPGEKLFF
TRBV28	TRBJ1-6	CASRGGQGYSPLHF
TRBV20-1	TRBJ1-2	CTSDHRYGYTF
TRBV4-3	TRBJ2-6	CASSQGDRGSSGANVLTF
TRBV29-1	TRBJ1-1	CSVARNTEAFF
TRBV30	TRBJ1-2	CALDSYGYTF
TRBV12-5	TRBJ1-1	CASGFLEGAIQNTEAFF